This T cell receptor beta chain was identified in a study of blood T cell repertoires in COVID-19. Study-level information: Researchers got acute and convalescent COVID-19 samples from the United States, Italy and Spain.

The table lists this clone with a count of one. Using immunoSEQ multiplex PCR, the repertoire was profiled, and TCRdb retains in-frame clones only, with some absent. The sample records around 68,000 clones, 89% being singletons. CDR1 and CDR2 (germline): MNHEY, SVGAGI. V was trimmed by 6 bases and J by 0 bases, leaving 6 bases between them. The CDR3 has 13 residues. The clonotype originates from a man in his fifties or sixties with active COVID-19. The rearrangement uses TRBV6-5 and TRBJ2-1; D unclear. The sequenced sample consisted of peripheral blood. The CDR3 DNA reads as TGTGCCAGCAGAGAGAGCTCCTACAATGAGCAGTTCTTC. Its protein product is CASRESSYNEQFF.